Reported below is one TCR beta chain. The antigen remains unidentified. The sample is drawn from a study of OX40 agonist ivuxolimab in advanced cancers. In the study overall: Past anti-PD-1, anti-PD-L1 or anti-CTLA-4 therapy was accepted, and roughly 40% had received some.

The repertoire was sequenced with immunoSEQ multiplex PCR; TCRdb's copy has only in-frame clones and lacks some. The sample has 40,000 to 45,000 clones, 82% seen once. General study results and limits: At 0.1 to 3.0 mg/kg and by week 6, clonal expansion occurred in CD4+ and CD8+ blood T cells. Still undetermined is the antigen specificity of the expanded peripheral T cells.

Sequencing was performed on CD4+ or CD8+ T cells sorted from blood, taken in a trial of the OX40 agonist ivuxolimab. This TCR derives from an adult with an advanced solid tumor such as melanoma, head and neck, liver or kidney cancer.

The CDR3: CSVVSQDGETQYF. For the CDR3, the DNA is TGCAGCGTTGTAAGCCAGGATGGAGAGACCCAGTACTTC. This sequence joins TRBV29-1 and TRBJ2-5; D unresolved. CDR3 length: 13 residues. V was shortened by 4 bases and J by 4 bases, with 13 bases between the two germline ends. Germline lookup yields CDR1 SQVTM and CDR2 ANQGSEA.